This entry is about one T cell receptor (beta chain). Its antigen is as yet unknown. CDR1 MNHNY and CDR2 SVGAGI come from the germline V gene (reference sequence). Trimming cost V 6 bases and J 8 bases, with 16 bases left between them. The CDR3 has 13 amino acids. This sample is drawn from a study of siplizumab effects on memory and regulatory T cells. Study outcomes and limitations: Major contributors to the alloresponse seemed to be naive T cells, which also appeared more diverse than memory cells. Suppressive activity of Tregs proliferating in siplizumab cultures remained unconfirmed.

Generated by immunoSEQ multiplex PCR, the TCRdb table keeps only in-frame clones and is missing some. The sample shows about 94,000 clones, 94% of them seen only once. V gene TRBV6-6 combines with J gene TRBJ1-2; D not resolved. The clonotype comes from a human donor in good health. The sequencing input was non-Treg CD4+ T cells sorted from blood. CDR3 amino acids: CASSPVVGRGYTF. The CDR3 nucleotides read TGTGCCAGCAGCCCCGTAGTAGGGAGAGGCTACACCTTC.